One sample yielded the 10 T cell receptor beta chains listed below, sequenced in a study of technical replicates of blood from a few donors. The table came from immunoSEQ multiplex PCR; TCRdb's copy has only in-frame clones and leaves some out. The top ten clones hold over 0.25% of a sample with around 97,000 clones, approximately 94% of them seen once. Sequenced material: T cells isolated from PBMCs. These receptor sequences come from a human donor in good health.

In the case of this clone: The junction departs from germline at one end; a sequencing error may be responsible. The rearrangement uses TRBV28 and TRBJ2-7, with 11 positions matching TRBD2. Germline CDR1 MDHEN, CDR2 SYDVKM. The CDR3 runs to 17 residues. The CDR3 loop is CASRLFSGRGKSYEQYF. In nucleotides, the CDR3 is TGTGCCAGCAGATTATTTAGCGGGAGGGGTAAGTCCTACGAGCAGTACTTC.

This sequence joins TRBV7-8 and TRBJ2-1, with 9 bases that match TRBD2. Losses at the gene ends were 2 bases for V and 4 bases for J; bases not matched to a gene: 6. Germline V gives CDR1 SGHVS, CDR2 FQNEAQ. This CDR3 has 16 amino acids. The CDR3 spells CASSLRGTSRYNEQFF. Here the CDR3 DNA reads TGTGCCAGCAGCTTACGCGGGACTAGCAGGTACAATGAGCAGTTCTTC.

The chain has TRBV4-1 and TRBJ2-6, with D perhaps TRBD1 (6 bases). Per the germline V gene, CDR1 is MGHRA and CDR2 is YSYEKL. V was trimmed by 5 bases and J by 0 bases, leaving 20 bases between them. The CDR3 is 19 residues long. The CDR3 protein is CASSYLGVGGSSGANVLTF. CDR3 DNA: TGCGCCAGCAGCTACCTGGGGGTAGGGGGTAGCTCTGGGGCCAACGTCCTGACTTTC.

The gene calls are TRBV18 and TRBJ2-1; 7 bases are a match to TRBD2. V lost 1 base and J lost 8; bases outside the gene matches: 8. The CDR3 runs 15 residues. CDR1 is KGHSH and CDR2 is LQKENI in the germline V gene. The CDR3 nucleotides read TGTGCCAGCTCACCACGGCTAGCGGAGGCGGATGAGCAGTTCTTC. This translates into CASSPRLAEADEQFF.

The CDR3 is CASSLAGYSEQFF. The CDR3 nucleotides read TGTGCCAGCAGCTTGGCGGGGTATAGTGAGCAGTTCTTC. The chain links TRBV5-4 to TRBJ2-1; a possible D gene is TRBD2 (5 bases). V lost 0 bases and J lost 9, with 10 bases in between. Germline V gives CDR1 SGHNT, CDR2 YYREEE (reference sequence). The CDR3 runs 13 residues. The full variable domain, its missing parts supplied by reference TRBV5-4 and TRBJ2-1, is ETGVTQSPTHLIKTRGQQVTLRCSSQSGHNTVSWYQQALGQGPQFIFQYYREEENGRGNFPPRFSGLQFPNYSSELNVNALELDDSALYLCASSLAGYSEQFFGPGTRLTVL.

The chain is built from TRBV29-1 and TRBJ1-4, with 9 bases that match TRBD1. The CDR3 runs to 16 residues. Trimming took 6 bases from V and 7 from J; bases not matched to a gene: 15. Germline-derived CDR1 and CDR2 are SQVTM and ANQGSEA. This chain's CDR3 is CSVIGTGQGSGEKLFF. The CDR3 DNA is TGCAGCGTCATTGGAACGGGACAGGGATCTGGTGAAAAACTGTTTTTT.

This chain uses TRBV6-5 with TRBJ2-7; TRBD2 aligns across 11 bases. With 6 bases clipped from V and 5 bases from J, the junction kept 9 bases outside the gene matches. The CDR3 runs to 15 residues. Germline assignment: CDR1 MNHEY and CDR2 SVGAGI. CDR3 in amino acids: CASSIAGGPFDEQYF. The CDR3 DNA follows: TGTGCCAGCAGCATAGCGGGAGGGCCGTTCGACGAGCAGTACTTC.

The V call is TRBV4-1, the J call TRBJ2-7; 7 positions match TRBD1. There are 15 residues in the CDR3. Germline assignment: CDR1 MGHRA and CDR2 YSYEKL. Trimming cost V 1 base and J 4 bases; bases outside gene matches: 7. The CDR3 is CASSQGQGDGYEQYF. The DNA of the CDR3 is TGCGCCAGCAGCCAAGGACAGGGAGACGGGTACGAGCAGTACTTC.

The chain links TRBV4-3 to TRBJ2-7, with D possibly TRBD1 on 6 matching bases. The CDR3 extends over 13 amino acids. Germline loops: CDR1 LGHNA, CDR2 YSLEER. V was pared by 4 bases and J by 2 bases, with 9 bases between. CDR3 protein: CASSRDTTYEQYF. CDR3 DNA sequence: TGCGCCAGCAGCCGGGACACCACCTACGAGCAGTACTTC.

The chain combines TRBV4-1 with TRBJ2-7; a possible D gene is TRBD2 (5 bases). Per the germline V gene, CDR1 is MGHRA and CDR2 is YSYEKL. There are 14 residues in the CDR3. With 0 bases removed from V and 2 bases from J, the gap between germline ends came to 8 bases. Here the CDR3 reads CASSQEDSAYEQYF. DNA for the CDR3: TGCGCCAGCAGCCAAGAGGATAGCGCCTACGAGCAGTACTTC.